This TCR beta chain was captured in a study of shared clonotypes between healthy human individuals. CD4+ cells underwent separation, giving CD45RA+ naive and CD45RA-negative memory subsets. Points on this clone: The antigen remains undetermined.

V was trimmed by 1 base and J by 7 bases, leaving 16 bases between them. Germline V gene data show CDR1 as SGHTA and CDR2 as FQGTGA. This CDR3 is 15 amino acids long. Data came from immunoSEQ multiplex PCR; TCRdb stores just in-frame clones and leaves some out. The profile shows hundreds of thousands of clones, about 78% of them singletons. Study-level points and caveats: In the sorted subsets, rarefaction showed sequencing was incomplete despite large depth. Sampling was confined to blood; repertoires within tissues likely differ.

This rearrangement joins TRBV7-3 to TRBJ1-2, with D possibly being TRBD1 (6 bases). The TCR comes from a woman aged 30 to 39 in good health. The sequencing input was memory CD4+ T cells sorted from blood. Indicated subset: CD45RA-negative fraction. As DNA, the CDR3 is TGTGCCAGCAGCTTAAGCCGGGACACCAAGGGTGGCTACACCTTC. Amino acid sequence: CASSLSRDTKGGYTF.